The entry below gives a single TCR beta chain sequence along with its context. Its antigen has not been determined. No much larger clonotype is one base removed from it; base qualities were not supplied. The cohort comprised around 690 healthy bone marrow donors. At the time of sampling, every cohort member was nominally healthy, though immune exposures that went unrecorded were likely present. The donor tested CMV seropositive, placing the donor among the 289 seropositive members of the cohort. A peripheral blood sample was provided by each donor, and peripheral blood mononuclear cells were used for TCR beta sequencing. The Qiagen DNeasy Blood Extraction Kit was used to extract genomic DNA from the blood cell samples. The library was built by means of the immunoSEQ multiplex PCR assay. A mixture of 60 forward primers for TCR Vbeta segments and 13 reverse primers for TCR Jbeta segments was used in the multiplex PCR. Amplification of the CDR3 region of rearranged TCR beta genes was performed with a multiplex PCR assay on genomic DNA. The amplified TCR beta libraries were sequenced on the Illumina HiSeq System as 87-base-pair reads. The source study handled its data this way. In a later analysis, some 80 million unique TCR beta chains were counted across the approximately 670 repertoires, and roughly 11 million of these chains were shared by at least two donors. Raw reads were error-corrected and collapsed into unique sequences with a nearest-neighbor algorithm that merged closely related sequences to remove PCR and sequencing errors. V, D and J gene segments were assigned by aligning CDR3 sequences to IMGT reference sequences. For a sequence to be retained, at least a six-nucleotide match to both a V gene segment and a J gene segment was required. Rearrangements were classified as productive when the CDR3 lacked stop codons and remained in frame with V and J, and all other rearrangements were classified as non-productive. CDR3 was defined by IMGT convention, running from the second conserved V-encoded cysteine to the conserved J-encoded phenylalanine. The earlier analysis of 500 to 650 of the donors excluded any sequence lacking an unambiguous match to a single V gene segment. In an earlier analysis of 450 to 700 of the donors, V segments were called functional above 56.7% productive rearrangements and were called segregating when the between-donor standard deviation exceeded 5%. To diagnose cytomegalovirus status from the catalog of TCR beta chain sequences, a statistical classification framework was built. A later analysis assigned V and J genes by comparing TCR nucleotide sequences with IMGT/GENE-DB human TR gene sequences. In a later analysis, CDR3 sequences and most-parsimonious VDJ recombination scenarios were assigned using the TCRdist pipeline. A later analysis defined each TCR beta chain by its CDR3 amino acid sequence plus V-gene family, and excluded reads lacking a unique V-gene family. A later analysis removed 500 to 650 highly shared, low-generation-probability nucleotide sequences to deal with suspected cross-contamination and a sequencing artifact. In a later analysis, a clonal expansion index was calculated for each public chain from normalized within-repertoire ranks of inferred template counts. A later analysis computed generation probabilities with a VDJ recombination model fitted to out-of-frame rearrangements, and checked the results against IGoR. A later analysis scored TCR-TCR, TCR-HLA and TCR-CMV co-occurrence with hypergeometric tests, applying a repertoire-size bias correction to TCR pairs. False discovery rates were estimated in a later analysis by permuting HLA or CMV assignments 20 times. In a later analysis, co-occurring TCRs were grouped using DBSCAN, with TCRdist sequence similarity added in when clustering inside HLA-allele-positive subsets. For co-occurrence clustering, repertoires with fewer than 30,000 or more than 120,000 public chains were excluded, along with 4 to 6 repertoires with anomalous nucleotide sharing. TCRdb re-hosts the immuneACCESS table, in-frame sequences only. Its copies lack some clones; in the studies checked, an unresolved V gene accounts for under half of them, and the cause for the rest is not known. The D gene and trimming were derived from the DNA, and the V and J assignments and clone size from that table. This sample is represented by 210,000 or so clones; around four fifths of them were singletons. The ten largest make up about 10% of the sample.

V and J are trimmed by 4 bases and 1 base, and the gene matches miss 20 bases of the junction. Counted from cysteine to phenylalanine, this CDR3 has 20 amino acids. The kept DNA is CDR3 alone, 60 bases in frame from the first base. From a lookup of the germline V gene (reference sequence), CDR1 and CDR2 are LNHDA and SQIVND. This sample was included in a study of cytomegalovirus exposure and HLA in healthy donors (dated by TCRdb to the late 2010s). Looking at the study overall: According to an earlier analysis of 450 to 650 of the donors, some 180 million T cells yielded roughly 110 million unique TCR beta sequences and approximately 300 Gb of sequence data. An early release covering more than 500 HLA-typed donors comprised about 300 gigabases of sequencing data and roughly 86 million unique TCR sequences. Of the roughly 400 genotyped donors, 75% to 85% were placed in the genetic ancestry cluster associated with self-reported Caucasian donors. The study aimed to test whether signatures of past pathogen exposure could be identified by cataloging public T cell receptors. The study used immunosequencing to profile the T cell repertoires of 670 or so subjects and linked those repertoires to cytomegalovirus serostatus. A separate validation cohort of roughly 120 different subjects was used in addition to the 666-subject first cohort. To predict cytomegalovirus infection status, the study brought together high-throughput TCR immunosequencing, statistical association of individual TCRs with disease status, and machine learning. In a later analysis, previously published TCR beta repertoires from about 640 donors were re-analyzed and high-resolution HLA genotyping was added so that TCR occurrence patterns could be studied. Rather than drawing on any new phenotypic data, the later analysis identified candidate immune exposures from TCR beta sequences and the way those sequences occurred across donors. An earlier analysis of approximately 640 of the donors applied high-throughput TCR beta sequencing to assess whether each TCR beta V gene segment acted as functional or pseudogenic. Alongside the repertoire data, information on donor age, sex, ethnicity and CMV serostatus was compiled. In a later genetic analysis, genome-wide SNP genotypes for about three fifths of the roughly 670 donors were used, and that subset was treated as a discovery cohort. All discovery cohort repertoires had been generated using a single sequencing platform. HLA typing covered class I and class II loci at four-digit resolution. The number of typed donors differed by locus: about 620-640 for A, B, C, DRB1 and DQB1; approximately 530 for DQA1; approximately 600 for DPA1; and about 450 for DPB1. Roughly five DR-DQ haplotypes were treated as single units for association and clustering because of strong linkage in the cohort. Among 398 genotyped donors of the cohort, an average of roughly 230,000 unique TCR beta nucleotide sequences was sequenced per donor, of which approximately 18% were non-productive.

Overall results and qualifications from the work: For the cohort, immune exposure information was limited to CMV serostatus. The earlier analysis of fewer than 750 of the donors excluded approximately 17 rarely observed V segments, including chromosome 9 orphons, because counts were too low. In a later analysis, several top co-occurrence clusters were reported to appear linked to parvovirus B19, influenza, CMV and Epstein-Barr virus. Assigning TCR associations to individual alleles was difficult when HLA alleles, especially DR and DQ, strongly co-occurred. The study gave a list of around 170 TCR beta chains associated with cytomegalovirus. The classifier was reported to diagnose cytomegalovirus status with high specificity and sensitivity in both the original and validation cohorts. Specific HLA alleles were associated with 15,000 to 20,000 TCR beta sequences at a false discovery rate of 0.05 in a later analysis. Compared with equally common non-associated chains, HLA-associated TCR beta chains in a later analysis were more clonally expanded and had lower generation probabilities. A later analysis found that most CMV-associated TCR beta chains appeared HLA-restricted, with HLA associations seemingly driven largely by CMV exposure. This cohort had only TCR beta chains sequenced, and the lack of alpha or paired-chain data limited which features could be detected. Most TCR sequences were seen in very few donors, while some public TCRs were found in many individuals. An association between a missense DCLRE1C variant and V-gene and J-gene trimming of TCR beta chains was found in a later genetic analysis and replicated in an independent cohort. Some IMGT-functional V segments, including TRBV6-2 and TRBV6-3, could not be distinguished by the 87-base-pair reads and were therefore excluded. An earlier analysis of approximately 540 of the donors showed that most TCR beta V segments appeared in productive rearrangements either about 87% or about 30% of the time, which broadly matched IMGT annotations. A further reported finding was that TCR beta sequences accurately predicted the HLA-A and HLA-B alleles for most subjects in the first cohort. A later genetic analysis reported fewer N-insertions in productive TCRs among donors in an Asian-associated ancestry cluster than the approximately 700-donor mean. A few of the identified cytomegalovirus-associated TCR beta chains were confirmed in vitro to be specific for cytomegalovirus antigens. HLA typing was unavailable for some donors at each locus, so association tests used only the typed subset. A later analysis found that TCR association rates varied across HLA loci, with DRB1 alleles showing the most associated TCRs and HLA-C alleles the fewest. The authors suggested that the approach could potentially be extended to other disease states and immunological phenotypes. Roughly uniform sequencing depth across donors was assumed in presence/absence analyses, although this assumption may not hold. Linkage disequilibrium might explain the correlated functional status among segregating V segments, but an unknown experimental factor could not be excluded. A cluster of highly shared sequence variants was judged likely to be a technical artifact of the sequencing pipeline.

The chain employs TRBV19 and TRBJ1-1; a stretch of 8 junction bases matches TRBD1. The sample was PBMCs. This TCR was recovered from a woman aged 50 to 60 in good health and CMV-seropositive. The CDR3 here reads CASSRQSVRTGLGSNTEAFF. The nucleotide sequence reads as follows: TGTGCCAGTAGTAGACAATCCGTTAGGACAGGGTTAGGGTCGAACACTGAAGCTTTCTTT.